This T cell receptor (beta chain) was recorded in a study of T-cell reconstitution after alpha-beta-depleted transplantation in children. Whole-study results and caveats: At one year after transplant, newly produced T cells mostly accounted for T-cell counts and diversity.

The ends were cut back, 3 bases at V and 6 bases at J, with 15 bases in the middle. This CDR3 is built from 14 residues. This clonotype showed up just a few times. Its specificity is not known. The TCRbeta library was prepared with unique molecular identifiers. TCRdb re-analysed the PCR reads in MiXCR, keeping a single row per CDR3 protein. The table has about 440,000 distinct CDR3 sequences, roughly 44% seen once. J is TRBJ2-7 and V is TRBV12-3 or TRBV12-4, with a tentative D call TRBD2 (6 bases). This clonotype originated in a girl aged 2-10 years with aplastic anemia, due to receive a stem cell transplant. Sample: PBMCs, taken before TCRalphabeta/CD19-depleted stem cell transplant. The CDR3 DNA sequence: TGTGCCAGCAGTTTCGGGGGAGAAAGCGGCGAGCAGTACTTC. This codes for CASSFGGESGEQYF.